These 8 T cell receptor beta chains were sequenced from one sample in a study of tumor-infiltrating lymphocytes in primary liver carcinoma. The investigators made TCR beta cDNA from approximately 510 ng total RNA, using a constant-region primer. What produced the TCR beta libraries was three nested multiplex PCR rounds using slightly modified ARM-PCR. The first two PCR rounds used TRBV1-TRBV30 primers with a Cbeta primer, nine to eleven cycles each. TCRdb recomputed calls from the multiplex PCR reads with MiXCR, one row per CDR3 protein. This repertoire shows about 180,000 distinct CDR3 sequences, over 45% found once; its top ten account for 72%. Blood RNA originated from unsorted whole blood, with germline DNA additionally extracted. Sample: peripheral blood. The origin of the receptors is a man aged 40-49 years with primary liver carcinoma and hepatitis B virus infection.

The table lists this clonotype with a few counts. V usage is TRBV29-1 and J usage is TRBJ2-5, with D perhaps matching TRBD2 (5 bases). The CDR3 runs to 13 residues. Germline CDR1 is SQVTM and CDR2 is ANQGSEA. The chain's CDR3 is CGAPGSGKETQYF. The CDR3, as DNA: TGCGGCGCACCCGGATCGGGGAAAGAGACCCAGTACTTC. Full variable domain (remainder filled in from reference TRBV29-1 and TRBJ2-5): SAVISQKPSRDICQRGTSLTIQCQVDSQVTMMFWYRQQPGQSLTLIATANQGSEATYESGFVIDKFPISRPNLTFSTLTVSNMSPEDSSIYLCGAPGSGKETQYFGPGTRLLVL.

As for this clonotype: One junction end disagrees with the germline gene, perhaps due to a read error. This CDR3 is CTSSPSSLTDTQYF. CDR3 nucleotides: TGTACCAGCAGCCCGTCCTCTCTCACAGATACGCAGTATTTT. This chain joins TRBV14 and TRBJ2-3; D is uncertain. Germline CDR1 and CDR2: SGHDN and FVKESK. The CDR3 has 14 residues.

The CDR3, as DNA: TGTGCCAGCAGCTTAGGGCCCTATGGCTACACCTTC. Encoded protein: CASSLGPYGYTF. The chain carries TRBV7-9 and TRBJ1-2, with unresolved D. V lost 1 base and J 4 bases, leaving 4 bases between the germline ends. This CDR3 is built from 12 residues. Germline CDR1 SEHNR, CDR2 FQNEAQ (reference sequence).

The chain has TRBV14 and TRBJ2-3; D is undetermined. The V and J ends lost 1 base and 3 bases respectively, with 5 bases between them. CDR1 and CDR2 (germline): SGHDN, FVKESK. The CDR3 sequence is 13 residues long. The CDR3 is CASSQVRTDTQYF. Written as DNA, the CDR3 is TGTGCCAGCAGCCAAGTTCGGACAGATACGCAGTATTTT.

This clonotype was seen a few times. It may be a read error: a sequence one base away is much more abundant. V gene TRBV4-1 combines with J gene TRBJ1-5; D is possibly TRBD1 (5 bases). The CDR3 has 15 amino acids. Germline values: CDR1 MGHRA, CDR2 YSYEKL. CDR3 loop: CASNQGGGANQPQHF. The CDR3 coding sequence is TGCGCCAGCAACCAAGGTGGAGGGGCCAATCAGCCCCAGCATTTT.

The chain recombines TRBV30 with TRBJ2-1; 7 bases are a match to TRBD1. Unmatched junction bases numbered 6, after V lost 7 bases and J lost 3 bases. The CDR3 loop spans 13 amino acids. Per the germline V gene, CDR1 is GTSNPN and CDR2 is SVGIG (reference sequence). CDR3 protein: CAYTNRGYNEQFF. The CDR3 coding sequence is TGTGCCTACACCAACAGGGGCTACAATGAGCAGTTCTTC.

This clonotype was counted between two and nine times. V gene TRBV10-3 combines with J gene TRBJ2-5, with 7 bases lining up with TRBD2. The CDR3 consists of 13 residues. CDR1 and CDR2 from the germline V gene are ENHRY and SYGVKD. J was trimmed by 5 bases and V by 4 bases; bases with no gene match: 4. In DNA form, the CDR3 reads TGTGCCATCAGTGCGGGGGGATTGGAGACCCAGTACTTC. Translating it yields CAISAGGLETQYF.

This clonotype was detected only a few times. The V call is TRBV4-1, the J call TRBJ2-2, with unresolved D. Germline assignment: CDR1 MGHRA and CDR2 YSYEKL. The CDR3 has 15 residues. V was shortened by 1 base and J by 2 bases, with 8 bases between the two germline ends. Written as DNA, the CDR3 is TGCGCCAGCAGCCAAGGCCACCTTAACACCGGGGAGCTGTTTTTT. Encoded protein: CASSQGHLNTGELFF.